The entry below gives a single TCR beta chain sequence along with its context. Antigen unknown. These data are taken from a study of cytomegalovirus exposure and HLA in healthy donors. Per the germline V gene, CDR1 is SGHDT and CDR2 is YYEEEE. The CDR3 is 13 amino acids. Trimming took 4 bases from V and 2 from J, leaving 6 bases between them. The study drew the donors from its approximately 120-subject validation cohort, separate from the 666-subject first cohort. Clones were read by immunoSEQ multiplex PCR, and TCRdb kept only the in-frame ones, dropping some. The sample includes tens of thousands of clones, approximately 93% seen only once; the top ten take about 1.1%. Study outcomes and limitations: Reports indicated that the classifier achieved high specificity and sensitivity in diagnosing cytomegalovirus status.

Sample: PBMCs. The source of this sequence is a woman in her twenties or thirties in good health and CMV-seropositive. This chain links TRBV5-6 with TRBJ2-2; D is ambiguous. CDR3 in amino acids: CASSPGNTGELFF. The CDR3 DNA follows: TGTGCCAGCAGCCCCGGTAACACCGGGGAGCTGTTTTTT.